The source of this T cell receptor (beta chain) is a study of T cell responses to AZD1222 COVID-19 vaccine. Assay: immunoSEQ multiplex PCR; the TCRdb copy retains only in-frame clones and omits some. The sample has about 97,000 clones, roughly 86% seen once; the top ten hold 10% to 13%. The sequence was obtained from an adult who received the AZD1222 COVID-19 vaccine. The sample in question was peripheral blood, obtained 28 days after the second AZD1222 dose.

The CDR3 DNA follows: TGTGCCACCAGCATGGGACAGGTTAATGGCTACACCTTC. Protein: CATSMGQVNGYTF. The J gene is TRBJ1-2, the V gene TRBV15; TRBD1 matches 8 bases. Germline CDR1 LNHNV, CDR2 YYDKDF (reference sequence). This CDR3 is 13 amino acids long. V gave up 4 bases and J gave up 6 bases; unmatched junction bases: 4. The full variable domain, its missing parts supplied by reference TRBV15 and TRBJ1-2, is DAMVIQNPRYQVTQFGKPVTLSCSQTLNHNVMYWYQQKSSQAPKLLFHYYDKDFNNEADTPDNFQSRRPNTSFCFLDIRSPGLGDTAMYLCATSMGQVNGYTFGSGTRLTVV.